This T cell receptor beta chain was recovered during a study of siplizumab effects on memory and regulatory T cells. Whole-study findings and limits: The apparent diversity of naive T cells exceeded that of memory cells, and naive T cells seemed to make a major contribution to the alloresponse. Siplizumab gave mappable alloreactive CD4+ clones an average Treg-derived fraction of 68.8%, against under 35% in controls. In siplizumab cultures, the suppressive function of proliferating Tregs remained unconfirmed. Siplizumab brought about a significant reduction in alloreactive sequences traceable to unstimulated CD4+ memory cells.

Profiling relied on immunoSEQ multiplex PCR, and the TCRdb table lists in-frame clones only, not all of them. This table holds 70,000 to 90,000 clones, 90% to 95% found once. CDR3 length: 12 residues. Trimming removed 5 bases from V and 5 bases from J, with 10 bases in between. Germline-derived CDR1 and CDR2 are MGHRA and YSYEKL. Note on this clone: Its antigen is not known.

The sequenced sample consisted of CD8+ T cells sorted from blood. This sequence joins TRBV4-1 and TRBJ2-7; TRBD2 might be the D (5 bases). The origin of this receptor is a human donor in good health. The CDR3 DNA is TGCGCCAGCAGCTCCCCCGGGGACGAGCAGTACTTC. It encodes CASSSPGDEQYF.